The 13 T cell receptor beta chains listed next were all sequenced from one sample in a study of OX40 agonist ivuxolimab in advanced cancers. Generated by immunoSEQ multiplex PCR, the TCRdb table keeps only in-frame clones and is missing some. In the table there are roughly 25,000 clones, approximately 83% of which are singletons. The sample consisted of CD4+ or CD8+ T cells sorted from blood, taken in a trial of the OX40 agonist ivuxolimab. These TCRs come from an adult with an advanced solid tumor such as melanoma, head and neck, liver or kidney cancer.

The chain combines TRBV11-2 with TRBJ1-1; D remains unclear. The CDR3 spans 15 residues. CDR1 is SGHAT, CDR2 FQNNGV, per germline. Trimming stripped 1 base from V and 1 base from J, with 10 bases between. The CDR3 region is CASSLVLISNTEAFF. As DNA, the CDR3 is TGTGCCAGCAGCTTAGTTCTGATCTCGAACACTGAAGCTTTCTTT.

V is TRBV18 and J is TRBJ1-1; TRBD1 is a possible D gene (6 bases). The CDR3 runs 13 residues. Germline loops: CDR1 KGHSH, CDR2 LQKENI. Trimming stripped 10 bases from V and 7 bases from J, with 19 bases between. The CDR3 DNA is TGTGCCACCCAAATGGGGGCCGGTGTTGAAGCTTTCTTT. This sequence encodes CATQMGAGVEAFF.

The chain uses TRBV9 and TRBJ1-6; 7 positions agree with TRBD1. CDR3 length: 14 residues. V was pared by 5 bases and J by 2 bases, with 1 base of the junction left unmatched. The V gene's germline CDR1 is SGDLS and CDR2 YYNGEE. CDR3 protein: CASRGQAYNSPLHF. The CDR3 DNA is TGTGCCAGCAGAGGACAGGCCTATAATTCACCCCTCCACTTT.

This sequence joins TRBV7-6 and TRBJ2-7; D is possibly TRBD2 (6 bases). This CDR3 comprises 17 residues. Germline V gene data show CDR1 as SGHVS and CDR2 as FNYEAQ. V shed 2 bases and J shed 0 bases, with 17 bases lying between them. In DNA form, the CDR3 reads TGTGCCAGCAGCTTATCCCCGGTGGAGGGCGCCTCCTACGAGCAGTACTTC. This gives the protein CASSLSPVEGASYEQYF. Full variable domain (remainder filled in from reference TRBV7-6 and TRBJ2-7): GAGVSQSPRYKVTKRGQDVALRCDPISGHVSLYWYRQALGQGPEFLTYFNYEAQQDKSGLPNDRFSAERPEGSISTLTIQRTEQRDSAMYRCASSLSPVEGASYEQYFGPGTRLTVT.

CDR3 loop: CASSLVASNEQFF. CDR3 coding DNA: TGTGCCAGCAGCTTAGTTGCTAGCAATGAGCAGTTCTTC. V and J are TRBV7-9 and TRBJ2-1; D gene ambiguous. Germline CDR1 is SEHNR and CDR2 is FQNEAQ (reference sequence). V was pared by 1 base and J by 6 bases, with 7 bases between. The CDR3 is made up of 13 amino acids.

The V and J genes are TRBV5-1 and TRBJ2-7; D call uncertain. Deletions cut 1 base from V and 3 bases from J, with 8 bases between. This CDR3 spans 13 amino acids. CDR1 and CDR2 from the germline V gene are SGHRS and YFSETQ. CDR3 residues: CASSLRQDYEQYF. The CDR3 region has the DNA TGCGCCAGCAGCTTGCGGCAGGACTACGAGCAGTACTTC. Filled out from reference TRBV5-1 and TRBJ2-7, the complete variable domain reads KAGVTQTPRYLIKTRGQQVTLSCSPISGHRSVSWYQQTPGQGLQFLFEYFSETQRNKGNFPGRFSGRQFSNSRSEMNVSTLELGDSALYLCASSLRQDYEQYFGPGTRLTVT.

In this sample, this clone turned up once. The V call is TRBV28, the J call TRBJ1-3; 7 bases are a match to TRBD1. The CDR3 is 16 amino acids. The trim removed 6 bases at V and 0 bases at J, leaving 8 bases unmatched. The V gene's germline CDR1 is MDHEN and CDR2 SYDVKM. This CDR3 is CASSLMTGSSGNTIYF. CDR3 coding DNA: TGTGCCAGCAGCTTAATGACAGGGAGCTCTGGAAACACCATATATTTT.

V is TRBV10-3 and J is TRBJ2-3; D call uncertain. CDR1 is ENHRY, CDR2 SYGVKD, per germline. The length of the CDR3 is 14 residues. V lost 2 bases and J 6 bases, leaving 12 bases between the germline ends. The DNA of the CDR3 is TGTGCCATCAGTGAGACTGATAAGAGGGATACGCAGTATTTT. Protein: CAISETDKRDTQYF.

The rearrangement uses TRBV19 and TRBJ2-3; 11 nucleotides agree with TRBD2. From germline, CDR1 is LNHDA and CDR2 SQIVND (reference sequence). V shed 5 bases, J shed 4 bases, and the junction held 5 bases outside the gene matches. CDR3 length: 15 amino acids. CDR3 DNA sequence: TGTGCCAGTAGTCAAACTAGCGGGGGAGCAGATACGCAGTATTTT. Encoded protein: CASSQTSGGADTQYF.

As DNA, the CDR3 is TGCGCCAGCAGCCAAGGCGACAGGGTTCGTTCACCCCTCCACTTT. Residues: CASSQGDRVRSPLHF. The chain is built from TRBV4-1 and TRBJ1-6; TRBD1 matches 7 bases. The J segment lost 9 bases and the V segment lost 1 base, leaving 6 bases of the junction unmatched. This CDR3 is built from 15 residues. CDR1 is MGHRA and CDR2 is YSYEKL in the germline V gene.

The V and J genes are TRBV9 and TRBJ1-2, with D possibly matching TRBD1 (6 bases). Per the germline V gene, CDR1 is SGDLS and CDR2 is YYNGEE. Deletions cut 4 bases from V and 3 bases from J, with 19 bases between. CDR3 length equals 16 residues. CDR3 residues: CASSPRTVGPYYGYTF. CDR3 sequence (DNA): TGTGCCAGCAGCCCTAGGACAGTTGGGCCATACTATGGCTACACCTTC.

V and J are TRBV5-6 and TRBJ1-2, with D unclear. CDR1 and CDR2 from the germline V gene are SGHDT and YYEEEE. The ends were cut back, 4 bases at V and 4 bases at J, with 11 bases in the middle. This CDR3 contains 13 residues. CDR3 region: CASSNDLLYGYTF. As DNA, the CDR3 is TGTGCCAGCAGCAATGACTTACTCTATGGCTACACCTTC.

V and J are TRBV5-5 and TRBJ2-3, with D possibly TRBD1 on 6 matching bases. V was clipped by 4 bases and J by 0 bases, with 24 bases between them. This CDR3 has 19 residues. The germline V gene has CDR1 SGHKS and CDR2 YYEKEE (reference sequence). The CDR3 coding sequence is TGTGCCAGCAGCCCTCAGGGGTCTGACAGTAGGGAAAGCACAGATACGCAGTATTTT. Protein product: CASSPQGSDSRESTDTQYF.